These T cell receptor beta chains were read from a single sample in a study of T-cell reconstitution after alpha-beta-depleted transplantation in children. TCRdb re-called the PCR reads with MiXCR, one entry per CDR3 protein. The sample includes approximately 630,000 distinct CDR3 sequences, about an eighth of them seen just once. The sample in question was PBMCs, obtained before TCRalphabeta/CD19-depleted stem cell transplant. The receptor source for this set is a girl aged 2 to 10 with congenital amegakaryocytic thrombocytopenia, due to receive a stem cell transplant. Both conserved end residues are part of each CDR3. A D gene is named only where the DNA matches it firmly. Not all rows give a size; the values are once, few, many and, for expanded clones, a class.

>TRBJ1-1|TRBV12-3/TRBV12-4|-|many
TGTGCCAGCAGTTTGGCGAGGAGTGAAGCTTTCTTT
CASSLARSEAFF
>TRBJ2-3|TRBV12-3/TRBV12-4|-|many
TGTGCCAGCACCCGGGGGACTGCCCTAGGTACGCAGTATTTT
CASTRGTALGTQYF
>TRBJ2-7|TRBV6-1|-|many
TGTGCCAGCGCTAGCTACGAGCAGTACTTC
CASASYEQYF
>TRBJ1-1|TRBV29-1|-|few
TGCAGCGTTGACGCTATGAACACTGAAGCTTTCTTT
CSVDAMNTEAFF
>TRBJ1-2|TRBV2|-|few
TGTGCCGGATGGGGGAGGGAATATGGCTACACCTTC
CAGWGREYGYTF
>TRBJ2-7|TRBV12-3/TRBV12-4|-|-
TGTGCCAGCAGTCAGCTACGGGAGCAGTACTTC
CASSQLREQYF
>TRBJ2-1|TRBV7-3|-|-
TGTGCCAGCAGCGATAGACCTGTAGCGTTGGAGGGACGTCCTGAGCAGTTCTTC
CASSDRPVALEGRPEQFF
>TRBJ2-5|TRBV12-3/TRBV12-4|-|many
TGTGCCAGCAGTTTCGGGGCAGGGGAAGAGACCCAGTACTTC
CASSFGAGEETQYF
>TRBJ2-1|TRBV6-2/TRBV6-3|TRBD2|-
TGTGCCAGCAGTTACGGTAGCGGGAGACTCAATGAGCAGTTCTTC
CASSYGSGRLNEQFF
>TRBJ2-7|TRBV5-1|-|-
TGCGCCAGCAGCTTGGAGGTAGGGGGGAAGGTCGAGCAGTACTTC
CASSLEVGGKVEQYF
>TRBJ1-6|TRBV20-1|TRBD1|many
TGCAGTGCTAGTAGGGGCAGGGGGTCTAGCTCCTATAATTCACCCCTCCACTTT
CSASRGRGSSSYNSPLHF
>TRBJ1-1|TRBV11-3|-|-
TGTGCCAGCAGCCCGCGAGCGGGGGTCACTGAAGCTTTCTTT
CASSPRAGVTEAFF
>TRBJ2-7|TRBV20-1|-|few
TGCAGTGCTAGCGGGCCGTATTCCTACGAGCAGTACTTC
CSASGPYSYEQYF
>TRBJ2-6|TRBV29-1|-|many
TGCAGCGTTGTTTTCGGAGGTGGCCTTGAGGCCAACGTCCTGACTTTC
CSVVFGGGLEANVLTF
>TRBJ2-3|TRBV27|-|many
TGTGCCAGCAGTCCGCGAAGATCAGGGGCAGATACGCAGTATTTT
CASSPRRSGADTQYF
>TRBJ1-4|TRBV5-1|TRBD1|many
TGCGCCAGCAGGCCCCGGGACAGGGGAAATGAAAAACTGTTTTTT
CASRPRDRGNEKLFF
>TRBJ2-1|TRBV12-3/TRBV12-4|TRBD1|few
TGTGCCAGCCAGGGGGTAGGGTTAGAAAATGAGCAGTTCTTC
CASQGVGLENEQFF
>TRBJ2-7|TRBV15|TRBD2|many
TGTGCCACCAGCATGAAACCACTAGCGGGAGGGACCTACGAGCAGTACTTC
CATSMKPLAGGTYEQYF
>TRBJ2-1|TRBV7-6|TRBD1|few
TGTGCCAGCAGCTCAGGGGGCGCGGGTCTGAATGAGCAGTTCTTC
CASSSGGAGLNEQFF
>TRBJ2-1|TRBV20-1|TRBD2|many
TGCAGTGCTCCCCGACTAGCGGGTAACAATGAGCAGTTCTTC
CSAPRLAGNNEQFF
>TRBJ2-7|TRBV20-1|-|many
TGCAGTGCTAGAGATCGACGGGGCTCCTACGAGCAGTACTTC
CSARDRRGSYEQYF
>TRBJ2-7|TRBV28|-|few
TGTGCCAGCAGTTCTCCCTTCCGGGACGGCTCCTACGAGCAGTACTTC
CASSSPFRDGSYEQYF
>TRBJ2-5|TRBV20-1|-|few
TGCAGTGTTACTAGGACCGCGGAGACCCAGTACTTC
CSVTRTAETQYF
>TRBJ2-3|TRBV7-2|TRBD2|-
TGTGCCAGCAGCTTATTGGGACTACAGGAGGATACGCAGTATTTT
CASSLLGLQEDTQYF
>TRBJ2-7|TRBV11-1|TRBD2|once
TGTGCCAGCACCCTGGGTGGAGCGGGAGAGTTTTACGAGCAGTACTTC
CASTLGGAGEFYEQYF
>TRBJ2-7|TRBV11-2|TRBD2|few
TGTGCCAGCAGCCCAACCTTCAACTTAGCGGGAGTGTACTACGAGCAGTACTTC
CASSPTFNLAGVYYEQYF
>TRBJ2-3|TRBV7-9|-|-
TGTGCCAGCAGCCGGGTCCTCACAGATACGCAGTATTTT
CASSRVLTDTQYF